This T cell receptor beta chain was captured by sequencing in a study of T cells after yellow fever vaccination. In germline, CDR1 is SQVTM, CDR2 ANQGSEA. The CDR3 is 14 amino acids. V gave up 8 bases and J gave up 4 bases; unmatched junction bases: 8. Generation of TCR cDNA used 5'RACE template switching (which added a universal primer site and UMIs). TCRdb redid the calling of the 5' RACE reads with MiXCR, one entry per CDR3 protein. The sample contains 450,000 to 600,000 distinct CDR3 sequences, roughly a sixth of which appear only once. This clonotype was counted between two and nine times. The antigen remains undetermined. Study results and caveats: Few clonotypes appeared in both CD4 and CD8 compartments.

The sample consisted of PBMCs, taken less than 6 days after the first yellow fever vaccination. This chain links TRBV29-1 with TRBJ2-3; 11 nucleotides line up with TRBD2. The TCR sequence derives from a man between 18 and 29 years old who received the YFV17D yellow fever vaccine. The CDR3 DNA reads TGCAGCACCCGACTAGCGGGGTTTGCAGATACGCAGTATTTT. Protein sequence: CSTRLAGFADTQYF.